These 29 T cell receptor beta chains were sequenced from one sample in a study of PD-L1 blockade in urothelial cancer. Clones were read by immunoSEQ multiplex PCR, and TCRdb kept only the in-frame ones, dropping some. In the table there are 85,000 to 90,000 clones, roughly nine tenths of which are singletons. Sequencing was performed on PBMCs, taken around atezolizumab (anti-PD-L1) treatment. The receptor source for this set is a man aged 55 to 70 with urothelial cancer.

The table lists this clone with a few counts. The V and J genes are TRBV4-1 and TRBJ2-2; D not certain. The germline V and J ends were trimmed by 1 base and 6 bases, with 6 bases remaining between them. CDR1 and CDR2 (germline): MGHRA, YSYEKL. The CDR3 is 13 amino acids. CDR3 coding DNA: TGCGCCAGCAGCCAAGGTAGCCCCGGGGAGCTGTTTTTT. Its protein is CASSQGSPGELFF.

This chain joins TRBV7-8 and TRBJ2-7; 8 nucleotides line up with TRBD1. Germline CDR1 reads SGHVS; CDR2 reads FQNEAQ. Trimming removed 1 base from V and 9 bases from J; junction bases left unmatched: 11. The CDR3 contains 15 residues. For the CDR3, the DNA is TGTGCCAGCAGCTTAGTCAACAGGGGGGTGCGCGGGCAGTACTTC. It codes for CASSLVNRGVRGQYF.

The chain uses TRBV18 and TRBJ2-1; D is possibly TRBD2 (6 bases). This CDR3 region has 15 residues. Germline values: CDR1 KGHSH, CDR2 LQKENI. Trimming removed 6 bases at V and 5 bases at J, with 17 bases between. CDR3 region: CASSNSGPQNNEQFF. The CDR3, as DNA: TGTGCCAGCTCTAATAGCGGACCACAGAACAATGAGCAGTTCTTC. The complete variable domain, with remaining parts taken from reference TRBV18 and TRBJ2-1, reads NAGVMQNPRHLVRRRGQEARLRCSPMKGHSHVYWYRQLPEEGLKFMVYLQKENIIDESGMPKERFSAEFPKEGPSILRIQQVVRGDSAAYFCASSNSGPQNNEQFFGPGTRLTVL.

CDR3 DNA sequence: TGTGCCAGCAAAGCACGACAGAATCAAGAGACCCAGTACTTC. It yields the protein CASKARQNQETQYF. V is TRBV7-6 and J is TRBJ2-5, with D possibly being TRBD1 (5 bases). CDR1 SGHVS and CDR2 FNYEAQ come from the germline V gene. Trimming pared 7 bases from V and 2 bases from J, leaving 14 bases between. The CDR3 has 14 residues.

This chain joins TRBV5-1 and TRBJ2-7, with D unresolved. The CDR3 loop spans 13 amino acids. Germline CDR1 reads SGHRS; CDR2 reads YFSETQ. Trimming shortened V by 3 bases and J by 0 bases, and 7 bases separated the two germline ends. DNA for the CDR3: TGCGCCAGCAGCTCCGAGAGCTCCTACGAGCAGTACTTC. The encoded protein is CASSSESSYEQYF.

The chain combines TRBV7-2 with TRBJ2-3, with a weak D call TRBD1 (6 bases). From germline, CDR1 is SGHTA and CDR2 FQGNSA. CDR3 length equals 15 residues. V was pared by 5 bases and J by 5 bases, with 17 bases between. CDR3 protein: CASSPMGAGEDTQYF. The CDR3 bases are TGTGCCAGCAGCCCGATGGGGGCCGGTGAAGATACGCAGTATTTT.

The chain employs TRBV6-1 and TRBJ1-1, with 8 bases aligning to TRBD1. V shed 5 bases and J 5 bases; nucleotides not matched to a gene: 4. The germline V gene has CDR1 MNHNS and CDR2 SASEGT. The CDR3 totals 13 residues. The CDR3 sequence is CASSSQGGTEAFF. The CDR3 DNA sequence: TGTGCCAGCAGTTCACAGGGGGGGACTGAAGCTTTCTTT.

V is TRBV5-5 and J is TRBJ1-1, with 7 bases lining up with TRBD1. The CDR3 contains 15 residues. Per the germline V gene, CDR1 is SGHKS and CDR2 is YYEKEE (reference sequence). The J segment lost 4 bases and the V segment lost 1 base, leaving 7 bases of the junction unmatched. CDR3 loop: CASSLSGWDSTEAFF. DNA for the CDR3: TGTGCCAGCAGCTTGTCCGGTTGGGACAGCACTGAAGCTTTCTTT.

The chain uses TRBV4-3 and TRBJ2-7, with 14 positions matching TRBD2. This CDR3 has 20 residues. V lost 1 base to trimming and J lost 0 bases; unmatched junction nucleotides: 11. Germline V gene data show CDR1 as LGHNA and CDR2 as YSLEER. The CDR3 reads CASSQGYGTSGSFSSYEQYF. The CDR3 coding sequence is TGCGCCAGCAGCCAAGGGTACGGGACTAGCGGGAGTTTTAGCTCCTACGAGCAGTACTTC.

V and J are TRBV28 and TRBJ1-4, with D tentatively TRBD1 (5 bases). The CDR3 loop spans 14 amino acids. The V gene's germline CDR1 is MDHEN and CDR2 SYDVKM. The V gene lost 3 bases and the J gene lost 3 bases, with 8 bases spanning the gap. CDR3 bases: TGTGCCAGCAGTTTGGGCAGGGCTAATGAAAAACTGTTTTTT. Protein product: CASSLGRANEKLFF.

This clone is a singleton in its sample. V and J are TRBV6-6 and TRBJ2-3, with D possibly being TRBD2 (5 bases). The CDR3 loop spans 14 amino acids. Trimming cost V 2 bases and J 4 bases, with 10 bases left between them. CDR1 MNHNY and CDR2 SVGAGI come from the germline V gene (reference sequence). CDR3 in DNA: TGTGCCAGCAGTTACCGAGACGGGGCAGATACGCAGTATTTT. Translating it yields CASSYRDGADTQYF.

This sequence joins TRBV25-1 and TRBJ2-7, with 8 nucleotides matching TRBD2. Germline V gene lookup returns CDR1 MGHDK and CDR2 SYGVNS. The V and J ends lost 7 bases and 3 bases, in that order; junction bases with no gene match: 5. The CDR3 length is 13 residues. Written as DNA, the CDR3 is TGTGCCAGCATTTTAAGCGGGAGCTACGAGCAGTACTTC. Translating it yields CASILSGSYEQYF.

J is TRBJ2-7 and V is TRBV11-2; TRBD2 agrees at 10 bases. Germline V lookup: CDR1 SGHAT, CDR2 FQNNGV. The CDR3 covers 16 residues. Trimming cost V 5 bases and J 3 bases; bases outside gene matches: 10. The CDR3 sequence: CASSPRISGGVYEQYF. DNA for the CDR3: TGTGCCAGCAGCCCGAGGATCAGCGGGGGGGTCTACGAGCAGTACTTC.

V and J are TRBV7-2 and TRBJ1-3, with D uncertain. Germline-derived CDR1 and CDR2 are SGHTA and FQGNSA. The length of the CDR3 is 9 residues. The V end was cut by 11 bases, the J end by 4 bases, with 3 bases between. CDR3 coding DNA: TGTGCCCAAGGAAACACCATATATTTT. Translation: CAQGNTIYF.

The rearrangement joins TRBV6-5 to TRBJ2-7; 11 bases match TRBD2. This CDR3 has 15 amino acids. V lost 5 bases to trimming and J lost 1 base; unmatched junction nucleotides: 4. Germline CDR1 MNHEY, CDR2 SVGAGI. This CDR3 reads CASSPPSGGSYEQYF. Here the CDR3 DNA reads TGTGCCAGCAGTCCTCCTAGCGGGGGGTCCTACGAGCAGTACTTC.

The gene calls are TRBV6-5 and TRBJ1-2; perhaps TRBD1 as D (5 bases). The CDR3 contains 14 residues. The V and J ends lost 4 bases and 6 bases respectively, with 15 bases between them. CDR1 and CDR2 from the germline V gene are MNHEY and SVGAGI. The DNA for the CDR3 is TGTGCCAGCAGTTTTCGGGGGAAGGGAAATGGCTACACCTTC. Protein product: CASSFRGKGNGYTF.

In its sample, this clone was seen once. The V gene is TRBV4-2, the J gene TRBJ2-3; 10 bases fit TRBD2. The CDR3 spans 19 residues. V shed 6 bases, J shed 0 bases, and the junction held 15 bases outside the gene matches. The V gene's germline CDR1 is LGHNA and CDR2 YNFKEQ. In DNA form, the CDR3 reads TGTGCCAGCAGTCAGTCCGGTAGAGCGGGGGGGCGTAGCACAGATACGCAGTATTTT. Its protein is CASSQSGRAGGRSTDTQYF.

This chain joins TRBV5-1 and TRBJ2-1; 7 bases fit TRBD2. With 4 bases clipped from V and 1 base from J, the junction kept 5 bases outside the gene matches. The CDR3 length is 15 residues. Germline V gene data show CDR1 as SGHRS and CDR2 as YFSETQ. The CDR3 loop is CASSLEAGSYNEQFF. In nucleotides, the CDR3 is TGCGCCAGCAGCCTGGAAGCGGGATCCTACAATGAGCAGTTCTTC. Full variable domain (outside the CDR3, taken from reference TRBV5-1 and TRBJ2-1): KAGVTQTPRYLIKTRGQQVTLSCSPISGHRSVSWYQQTPGQGLQFLFEYFSETQRNKGNFPGRFSGRQFSNSRSEMNVSTLELGDSALYLCASSLEAGSYNEQFFGPGTRLTVL.

This clone was observed a few times. The rearrangement links TRBV11-2 to TRBJ2-7; D gene unclear. CDR1 and CDR2 (germline): SGHAT, FQNNGV. CDR3 length: 15 residues. V lost 2 bases to trimming and J lost 4 bases, with 15 bases between them. The CDR3 loop reads CASSLTQKAEYEQYF. In DNA, the CDR3 is TGTGCCAGCAGCTTAACCCAAAAGGCGGAGTACGAGCAGTACTTC.

The chain is built from TRBV19 and TRBJ2-7; D may be TRBD1 (6 bases). The CDR3 is 13 amino acids. V was trimmed by 8 bases and J by 3 bases, leaving 14 bases between them. From germline, CDR1 is LNHDA and CDR2 SQIVND (reference sequence). The CDR3 is CASARTVLYEQYF. The CDR3 DNA follows: TGTGCCAGTGCCCGGACAGTTCTCTACGAGCAGTACTTC.

The chain carries TRBV7-9 and TRBJ2-7; D not resolved. There are 13 residues in the CDR3. Germline lookup yields CDR1 SEHNR and CDR2 FQNEAQ (reference sequence). Trimming shortened V by 5 bases and J by 0 bases, and 8 bases separated the two germline ends. Here the CDR3 reads CASSPGFSYEQYF. The CDR3 nucleotides read TGTGCCAGCAGCCCCGGGTTCTCCTACGAGCAGTACTTC. The full variable domain, completed using reference TRBV7-9 and TRBJ2-7, is DTGVSQNPRHKITKRGQNVTFRCDPISEHNRLYWYRQTLGQGPEFLTYFQNEAQLEKSRLLSDRFSAERPKGSFSTLEIQRTEQGDSAMYLCASSPGFSYEQYFGPGTRLTVT.

The chain has TRBV4-3 and TRBJ2-2, with D maybe TRBD1 (5 bases). Germline V lookup: CDR1 LGHNA, CDR2 YSLEER. This CDR3 comprises 14 residues. V was trimmed by 4 bases and J by 0 bases, leaving 6 bases between them. The CDR3 sequence is CASSRTSNTGELFF. CDR3 bases: TGCGCCAGCAGCCGGACATCGAACACCGGGGAGCTGTTTTTT.

V usage is TRBV28 and J usage is TRBJ2-1; TRBD2 aligns across 13 bases. This CDR3 is 15 amino acids long. The J segment lost 6 bases and the V segment lost 6 bases, leaving 5 bases of the junction unmatched. CDR1 MDHEN and CDR2 SYDVKM come from the germline V gene. The CDR3 nucleotides read TGTGCCAGCAGGTTCGGACTAGCGGGGGTCAATGAGCAGTTCTTC. This codes for CASRFGLAGVNEQFF.

The chain is built from TRBV18 and TRBJ1-4, with TRBD1 identical over 9 bases. The CDR3 loop spans 16 amino acids. Germline CDR1 KGHSH, CDR2 LQKENI. The trim removed 4 bases at V and 6 bases at J, leaving 9 bases unmatched. CDR3: CASSQGTGSRYEKLFF. CDR3 coding DNA: TGTGCCAGCTCACAGGGGACAGGGAGTCGGTATGAAAAACTGTTTTTT.

The sample holds one count of this clone. The CDR3 loop is CASSAQGGGGEQYF. CDR3 in DNA: TGTGCCAGCAGCGCCCAAGGGGGGGGAGGGGAGCAGTACTTC. The chain employs TRBV7-2 and TRBJ2-7; TRBD2 might be the D (7 bases). This CDR3 has 14 residues. The V gene's germline CDR1 is SGHTA and CDR2 FQGNSA. Trimming took off 5 bases at V and 7 bases at J, with 18 bases between the two ends.

This clone was seen ten or more times. This rearrangement joins TRBV6-1 to TRBJ2-7; 13 bases fit TRBD2. Germline V lookup: CDR1 MNHNS, CDR2 SASEGT. J was trimmed by 0 bases and V by 2 bases; bases with no gene match: 7. The CDR3 extends over 18 amino acids. The CDR3 loop is CASSERLAGGRSSYEQYF. In DNA form, the CDR3 reads TGTGCCAGCAGTGAAAGACTAGCGGGGGGTCGGAGCTCCTACGAGCAGTACTTC.

The chain is built from TRBV5-1 and TRBJ2-2; D unclear. Trimming shortened V by 4 bases and J by 10 bases, and 8 bases separated the two germline ends. The CDR3 length is 11 residues. Germline lookup yields CDR1 SGHRS and CDR2 YFSETQ. The CDR3, as DNA: TGCGCCAGCAGCCTAACTAAGGAGCTGTTTTTT. This sequence encodes CASSLTKELFF.

J is TRBJ2-2 and V is TRBV30; 11 positions match TRBD2. Per germline, CDR1 GTSNPN and CDR2 SVGIG (reference sequence). V trimming: 4 bases; J trimming: 4 bases; junction bases outside the gene matches: 5. The length of the CDR3 is 15 residues. The CDR3 region has the DNA TGTGCCTGGACGTTAGCGGGGGGGTTCACCGGGGAGCTGTTTTTT. This sequence encodes CAWTLAGGFTGELFF.

The chain joins TRBV2 to TRBJ2-3; D is unresolved. The germline gives CDR1 SNHLY, CDR2 FYNNEI. Trimming shortened V by 6 bases and J by 1 base, and 5 bases separated the two germline ends. The CDR3 has 12 amino acids. The CDR3 here is CASSIGTDTQYF. CDR3 sequence (DNA): TGTGCCAGCAGCATTGGCACAGATACGCAGTATTTT.